This T cell receptor beta chain was sequenced for a study of cytomegalovirus exposure and HLA in healthy donors. Whole-study findings and limits: One variant, a missense change in DCLRE1C, was linked in a later analysis to TCR beta V- and J-gene trimming. Compared with the roughly 700-donor mean, an Asian-associated ancestry cluster reportedly had fewer N-insertions, according to a later analysis. Reportedly, diagnosis of cytomegalovirus status by the classifier showed high specificity and sensitivity.

There are 15 residues in the CDR3. The V gene's germline CDR1 is SNHLY and CDR2 FYNNEI. V lost 5 bases and J lost 3, with 13 bases in between. 13 Jbeta primers and 60 Vbeta primers were used for the PCR. Here immunoSEQ multiplex PCR was the method, and the copy in TCRdb shows in-frame clones only, minus some. This table has about 160,000 clones, around 76% appearing once. Comment on this clone: Its antigen is currently unknown.

Participants comprised healthy donors of bone marrow. The chain is built from TRBV2 and TRBJ1-4; D is possibly TRBD1 (5 bases). The sequence came from a man in his forties in good health and CMV-seropositive. Sequencing was carried out using PBMCs. As DNA, the CDR3 is TGTGCCAGCAGTACCTGGGGCAGATCTAATGAAAAACTGTTTTTT. This codes for CASSTWGRSNEKLFF.